This TCR beta chain appears in the sequencing data of a study of blood T cell repertoires in COVID-19. The CDR3 loop spans 15 amino acids. Germline-derived CDR1 and CDR2 are SNHLY and FYNNEI. V was pared by 4 bases and J by 4 bases, with 4 bases of the junction left unmatched. The protocol was immunoSEQ multiplex PCR, while the TCRdb copy is restricted to in-frame clones and leaves out a portion. The table shows 55,000 to 90,000 clones, with about 85% occurring only once. The chain links TRBV2 to TRBJ2-5; TRBD1 matches 12 bases. This clonotype was sampled from a man between 65 and 85 years old with active COVID-19. Material for sequencing was peripheral blood. This chain's CDR3 is CASSGGTGGRETQYF. CDR3 coding DNA: TGTGCCAGCAGTGGGGGGACAGGGGGCCGAGAGACCCAGTACTTC.